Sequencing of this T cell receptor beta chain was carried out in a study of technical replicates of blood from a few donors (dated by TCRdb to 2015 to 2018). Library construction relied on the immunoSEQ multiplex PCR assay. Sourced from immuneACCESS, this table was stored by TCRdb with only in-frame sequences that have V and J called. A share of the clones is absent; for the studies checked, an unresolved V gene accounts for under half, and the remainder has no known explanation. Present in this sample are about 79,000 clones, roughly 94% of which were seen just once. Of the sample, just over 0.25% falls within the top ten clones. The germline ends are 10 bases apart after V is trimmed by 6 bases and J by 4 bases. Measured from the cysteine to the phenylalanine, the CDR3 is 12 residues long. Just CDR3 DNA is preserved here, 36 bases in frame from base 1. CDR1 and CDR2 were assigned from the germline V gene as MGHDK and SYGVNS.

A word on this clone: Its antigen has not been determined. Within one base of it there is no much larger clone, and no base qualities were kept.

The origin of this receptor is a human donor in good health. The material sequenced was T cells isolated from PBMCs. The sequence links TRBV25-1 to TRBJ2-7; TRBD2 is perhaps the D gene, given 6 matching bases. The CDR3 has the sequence CASRKEGYEQYF. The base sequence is TGTGCCAGCAGGAAGGAGGGTTACGAGCAGTACTTC.